Detailed here is one T cell receptor (beta chain). What this receptor recognizes is not known. The germline gene is not matched at one end of the junction; a read error may be the cause. TCRbeta CDR3 regions were amplified from genomic DNA using the immunoSEQ Assay, a bias-controlled multiplex PCR. Per the source publication's procedure: The number of nucleated cells in each sample was estimated from the amplification of reference gene primers within the assay. To quantify the absolute abundance of each unique TCRbeta CDR3 rearrangement, sequence reads were collapsed and filtered. For each sample, productive Simpson clonality was calculated by taking the square root of Simpson's diversity index across productive rearrangements. What TCRdb holds here is the immuneACCESS table cut down to in-frame rearrangements. Part of the clones is not present; checked against another copy, under half of the missing clones reflect an unresolved V gene, and the others are unexplained. V and J calls and clone size come straight from that table; D and trimming were deduced from the DNA. The sample includes 250,000 to 350,000 clones, with 88% observed a single time. Jointly, the top ten make up around 10% of the sample.

At one collaborating source in Seattle, patients were enrolled during active infection and were followed longitudinally through the course of disease. Whole blood was collected in K2EDTA tubes by collaborating institutions according to the institutions' own protocols. For TCRbeta analysis, collaborators shipped samples as frozen whole blood, isolated PBMCs, or DNA extracted from either of those sample types. The data belong to a study of blood T cell repertoires in COVID-19 (dated by TCRdb to the early 2020s). About the full investigation: Collaborator samples came from the United States, Italy and Spain and covered acute and convalescent phases of COVID-19. The prospective study material was composed of cDNA or gDNA derived from T cells, B-cell-depleted T cells, or PBMCs. Deeply sampled blood TCRbeta repertoires from subjects exposed to, actively infected with, or recovered from COVID-19 were included in the dataset. The repertoires were released in a freely available public database meant as a resource for research on the immune response to SARS-CoV-2. The samples were drawn from the first 160 participants of the ongoing ImmuneRACE study and from some 1,300 subjects provided by 6 global collaborators. A de-identified subject ID, COVID-19 status, age in years and sex were almost always included in the sample metadata. HLA class I and class II types, where available, came from metadata supplied by the sample provider rather than from assay-based typing. The research as a whole found: How much clinical and demographic metadata was included differed by source and by participant, and the metadata was provided uncurated.

The CDR3, from cysteine to phenylalanine, totals 15 residues. The CDR3 DNA has 45 bases and is translated from base 1. According to the germline V gene (reference sequence), CDR1 reads LNHDA and CDR2 reads SQIVND. The sequencing input was peripheral blood. The chain joins TRBV19 to TRBJ2-7; a stretch of 9 junction bases matches TRBD2. The clonotype comes from a woman aged 25 to 39 with COVID-19, enrolled during active disease. The CDR3 region reads CASSIGAGGLYEQYF. The nucleotide sequence reads as follows: TGTGCCAGTAGCATAGGGGCGGGAGGGCTCTACGAGCAGTACTTC.